Listed below are T cell receptor beta chains from one sample, sequenced in a study of Ad26.COV2.S vaccination and SARS-CoV-2 variants. TCRdb keeps only in-frame clones here, not all; method: immunoSEQ multiplex PCR. The table has about 440,000 clones, roughly 88% seen once. The sequencing used peripheral blood, collected in a trial of Ad26.COV2.S vaccine versus placebo. All receptors come from a person aged 18-65 years who received the Ad26.COV2.S COVID-19 vaccine or a placebo. CDR3s leave out the opening cysteine and the closing phenylalanine or tryptophan.

TRBJ2-7	TRBV27	ASSLTLTPSYEQY
TRBJ1-4	TRBV6-1	ASSDFLEKLF
TRBJ2-2	TRBV6-2/TRBV6-3	ASSTLVHTGELF
TRBJ2-3	TRBV6-2/TRBV6-3	ASSWAHTQY
TRBJ2-2	TRBV27	ASSLPAGGTGELF
TRBJ1-6	TRBV6-2/TRBV6-3	ASSPPRLSSYNSPLH
TRBJ2-5	TRBV5-4	ASSLEGDLVETQY
TRBJ2-7	TRBV7-3	ASSLRPFGEQY
TRBJ1-6	TRBV18	ASSPTDRGNSPLH
TRBJ2-1	TRBV19	ASSIGGGVYNEQF
TRBJ2-7	TRBV4-2	ASSQDIGGLAGGVNEQY
TRBJ2-2	TRBV2	ASSDHTSGRGGELF
TRBJ2-3	TRBV7-2	ASSLGTDTQY
TRBJ2-7	TRBV9	ASSVQPLGGEQY
TRBJ2-6	TRBV27	ASRQDSGANVLT
TRBJ2-7	TRBV7-9	ASSPRQGSSYEQY
TRBJ2-3	TRBV5-8	ASSNTHRSDTDTQY
TRBJ1-1	TRBV5-5	ASSSSRGQITEAF
TRBJ1-1	TRBV5-1	ASSLRGGTEAF
TRBJ2-1	TRBV6-2/TRBV6-3	ASSYPLGGDYNEQF
TRBJ2-7	TRBV2	ASSKDRAAPLFYEQY
TRBJ1-5	TRBV28	ASSLTGVQPQH
TRBJ2-7	TRBV19	ASSINKNLYEQY
TRBJ2-7	TRBV27	ASSLEGRGGQY
TRBJ2-7	TRBV15	ATSRDRDRPYEQY
TRBJ1-6	TRBV9	ASSVVGSPGYNSPLH
TRBJ2-2	TRBV9	ASSPSPLAGYTGELF
TRBJ2-7	TRBV28	ASSGLAGASGEQY
TRBJ2-7	TRBV18	ASSPGTSGRAGEQY
TRBJ2-7	TRBV28	ASSFSGLELYEQY
TRBJ2-5	TRBV19	ASRGQGGETQY
TRBJ2-3	TRBV5-1	ASSQTSGSTDTQY
TRBJ2-7	TRBV5-6	ASSFRTAGTAYEQY
TRBJ2-7	TRBV11-2	ASSSETSTSYEQY
TRBJ1-1	TRBV19	ASSIDPGRGNTEAF
TRBJ2-5	TRBV11-2	ASRGVGETQY
TRBJ2-7	TRBV10-2	ASSELSLAGGPYEQY
TRBJ2-5	TRBV6-1	ASSEVMGGIQETQY
TRBJ1-4	TRBV5-1	ASSLVGGINEKLF
TRBJ2-3	TRBV2	ASIRVGDTQY
TRBJ1-2	TRBV28	ASSDRGRGGGYT
TRBJ2-1	TRBV5-1	ASSRPGTSIYEQF
TRBJ2-3	TRBV11-2	ASSDSWGQY
TRBJ1-5	TRBV5-1	ASSLGTSNQPQH
TRBJ2-7	TRBV29-1	SVVRQGGEQY
TRBJ2-5	TRBV7-3	ASSLTGQAQETQY